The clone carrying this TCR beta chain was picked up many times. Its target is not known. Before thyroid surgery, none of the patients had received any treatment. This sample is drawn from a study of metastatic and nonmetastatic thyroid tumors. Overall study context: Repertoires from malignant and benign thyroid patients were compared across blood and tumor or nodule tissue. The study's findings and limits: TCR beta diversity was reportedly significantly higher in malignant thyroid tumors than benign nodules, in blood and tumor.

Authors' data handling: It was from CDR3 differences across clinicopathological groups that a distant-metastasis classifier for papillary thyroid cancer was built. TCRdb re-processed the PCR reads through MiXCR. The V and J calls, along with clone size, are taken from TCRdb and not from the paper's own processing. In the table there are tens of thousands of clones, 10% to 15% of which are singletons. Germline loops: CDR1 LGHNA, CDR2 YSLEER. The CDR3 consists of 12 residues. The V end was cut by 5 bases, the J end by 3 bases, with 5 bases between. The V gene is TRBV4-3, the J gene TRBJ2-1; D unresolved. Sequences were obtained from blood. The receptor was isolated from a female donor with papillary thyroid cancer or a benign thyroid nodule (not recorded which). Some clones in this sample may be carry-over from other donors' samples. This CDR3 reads CASSMNYNEQFF. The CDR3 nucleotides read TGCGCCAGCAGCATGAACTACAATGAGCAGTTCTTC.